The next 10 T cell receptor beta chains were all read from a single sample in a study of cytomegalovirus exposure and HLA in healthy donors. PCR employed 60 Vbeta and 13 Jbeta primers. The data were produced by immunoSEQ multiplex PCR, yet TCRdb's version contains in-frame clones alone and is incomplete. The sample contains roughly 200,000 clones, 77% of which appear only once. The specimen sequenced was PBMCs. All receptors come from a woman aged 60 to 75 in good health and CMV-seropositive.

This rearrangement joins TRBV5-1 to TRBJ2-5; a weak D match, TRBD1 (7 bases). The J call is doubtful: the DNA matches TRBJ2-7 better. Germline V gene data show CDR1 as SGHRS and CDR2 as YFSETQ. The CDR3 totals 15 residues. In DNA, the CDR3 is TGCGCCAGCAGCTTTCTAACAGGGGAGGCCCACGAGCAGTACTTC. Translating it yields CASSFLTGEAHEQYF.

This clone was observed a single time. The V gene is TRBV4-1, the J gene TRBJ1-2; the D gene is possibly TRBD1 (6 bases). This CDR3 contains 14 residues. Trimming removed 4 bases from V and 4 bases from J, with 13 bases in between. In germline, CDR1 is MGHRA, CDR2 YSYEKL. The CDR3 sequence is CASSPGDTGYGYTF. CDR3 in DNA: TGCGCCAGCAGCCCCGGGGACACGGGCTATGGCTACACCTTC.

The CDR3 DNA is TGTGCCAGCAGCTTTAGCGGGGGCCTAGGGGAGACCCAGTACTTC. Encoded protein: CASSFSGGLGETQYF. The chain is built from TRBV7-2 and TRBJ2-5; 9 bases line up with TRBD2. CDR1 and CDR2 (germline): SGHTA, FQGNSA. J gave up 5 bases and V 3 bases, and 7 bases lay outside the gene matches. The CDR3 is 15 amino acids.

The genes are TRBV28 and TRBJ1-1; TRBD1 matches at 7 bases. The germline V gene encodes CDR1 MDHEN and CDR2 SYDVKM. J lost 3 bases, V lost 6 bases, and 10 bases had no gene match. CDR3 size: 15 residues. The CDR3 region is CASSPGGGSYTEAFF. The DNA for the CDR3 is TGTGCCAGCAGCCCCGGAGGGGGCAGTTACACTGAAGCTTTCTTT. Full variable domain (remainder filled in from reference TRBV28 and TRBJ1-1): DVKVTQSSRYLVKRTGEKVFLECVQDMDHENMFWYRQDPGLGLRLIYFSYDVKMKEKGDIPEGYSVSREKKERFSLILESASTNQTSMYLCASSPGGGSYTEAFFGQGTRLTVV.

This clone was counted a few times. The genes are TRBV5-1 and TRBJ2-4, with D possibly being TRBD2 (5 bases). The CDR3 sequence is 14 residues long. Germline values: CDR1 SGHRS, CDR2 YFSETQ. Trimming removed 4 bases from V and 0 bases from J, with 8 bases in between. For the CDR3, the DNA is TGCGCCAGCAGCCCCGGACTAGCCAAAAACATTCAGTACTTC. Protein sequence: CASSPGLAKNIQYF.

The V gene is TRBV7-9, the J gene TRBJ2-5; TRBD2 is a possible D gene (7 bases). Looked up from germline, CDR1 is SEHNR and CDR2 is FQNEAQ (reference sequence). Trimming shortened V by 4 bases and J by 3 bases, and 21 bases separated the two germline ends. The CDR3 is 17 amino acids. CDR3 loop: CASSSGVRGPEEETQYF. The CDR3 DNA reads TGTGCCAGCAGCTCTGGGGTGCGGGGGCCGGAGGAAGAGACCCAGTACTTC.

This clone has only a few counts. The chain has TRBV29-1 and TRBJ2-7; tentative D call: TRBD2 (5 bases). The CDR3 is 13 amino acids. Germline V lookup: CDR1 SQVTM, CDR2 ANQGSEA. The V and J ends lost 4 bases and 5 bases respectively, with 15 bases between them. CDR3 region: CSVVVASGDEQYF. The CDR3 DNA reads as TGCAGCGTTGTAGTAGCGAGTGGAGACGAGCAGTACTTC.

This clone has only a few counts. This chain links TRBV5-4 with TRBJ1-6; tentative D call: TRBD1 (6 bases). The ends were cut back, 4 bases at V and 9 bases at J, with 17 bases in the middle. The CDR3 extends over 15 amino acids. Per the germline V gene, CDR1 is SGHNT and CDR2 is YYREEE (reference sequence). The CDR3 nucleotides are TGTGCCAGCAGCCAACGGGACACTGTATCTTCACCCCTCCACTTT. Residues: CASSQRDTVSSPLHF.

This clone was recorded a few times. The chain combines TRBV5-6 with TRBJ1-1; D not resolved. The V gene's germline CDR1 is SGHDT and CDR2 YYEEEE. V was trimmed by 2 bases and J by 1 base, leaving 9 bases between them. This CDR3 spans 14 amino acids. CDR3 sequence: CASSFWRWNTEAFF. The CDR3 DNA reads TGTGCCAGCAGCTTTTGGAGGTGGAACACTGAAGCTTTCTTT.

The CDR3 spells CASSQLAGGTDTQYF. CDR3 DNA: TGCGCCAGCAGCCAATTAGCGGGTGGAACAGATACGCAGTATTTT. The chain links TRBV4-3 to TRBJ2-3; 7 bases line up with TRBD2. Germline values: CDR1 LGHNA, CDR2 YSLEER. The CDR3 extends over 15 amino acids. With V trimmed by 2 bases and J by 3 bases, 5 bases remained unmatched.